This T cell receptor beta chain was identified during a study of shared clonotypes between healthy human individuals. This clone has only one observation. The CDR3 spans 15 residues. Trimming cost V 0 bases and J 4 bases, with 13 bases left between them. Germline values: CDR1 SGHVS, CDR2 FNYEAQ. Method: immunoSEQ multiplex PCR; TCRdb's copy keeps in-frame clones and lacks some. The table lists a few million clones, approximately 94% of them singletons, with around 0.13% in the top ten. The receptor was derived from a man younger than 30 in good health. Sequencing was carried out using naive CD4+ T cells sorted from blood. The subset: CD45RA+ positively selected. V and J are TRBV7-6 and TRBJ2-7, with D possibly being TRBD1 (6 bases). The CDR3 DNA reads as TGTGCCAGCAGCTTAGCGCCCGCAGGGGAATACGAGCAGTACTTC. It is translated as CASSLAPAGEYEQYF.